This is a list of T cell receptor beta chains from one sample in a study of cytomegalovirus exposure and HLA in healthy donors. The method was immunoSEQ multiplex PCR; TCRdb's version includes in-frame clones alone and lacks a portion of them. The sample shows approximately 110,000 clones, 70% to 75% of them seen only once. The specimen sequenced was PBMCs. Source of these receptors: a middle-aged woman in good health and CMV-seronegative. Both conserved end residues are part of each CDR3. D genes are given only for firm matches. Not all rows give a size; the values are once, few, many and, for expanded clones, a class.

- TRBJ2-2 TRBD2 TRBV29-1 CSVPSGSSRTGELFF TGCAGCGTTCCTAGCGGGAGTTCTCGGACCGGGGAGCTGTTTTTT
- TRBJ1-4 TRBD1 TRBV5-1 CASSLEGADRGVEKLFF TGCGCCAGCAGCTTGGAGGGGGCCGACAGGGGAGTCGAAAAACTGTTTTTT
few TRBJ2-2 TRBD2 TRBV7-3 CASRSGGNTGELFF TGTGCCAGCCGGTCGGGGGGTAACACCGGGGAGCTGTTTTTT
- TRBJ1-5 - TRBV28 CASEQGQYQPQHF TGTGCCAGCGAACAGGGCCAATATCAGCCCCAGCATTTT
- TRBJ2-3 - TRBV6-6 CASSRVTDTQYF TGTGCCAGCAGCCGAGTTACAGATACGCAGTATTTT
- TRBJ2-3 - TRBV30 CAWHPRVQRGKQYF TGTGCCTGGCATCCGAGGGTACAGAGAGGGAAGCAGTATTTT
few TRBJ2-3 TRBD2 TRBV28 CASSPAGIQRGPDTQYF TGTGCCAGCAGCCCGGCCGGCATTCAGCGGGGTCCGGATACGCAGTATTTT
- TRBJ2-7 TRBD1 TRBV27 CASSFRAQGVYEQYF TGTGCCAGCAGTTTTAGGGCCCAGGGGGTCTACGAGCAGTACTTC
- TRBJ2-7 - TRBV6-5 CASSLAAGGGPYEQYF TGTGCCAGCAGTTTAGCTGCCGGGGGAGGTCCCTACGAGCAGTACTTC
- TRBJ2-5 TRBD1 TRBV7-9 CASTEGQAEETQYF TGTGCCAGCACCGAGGGACAGGCCGAAGAGACCCAGTACTTC
- TRBJ2-5 TRBD1 TRBV6-5 CASSYRGRRQETQYF TGTGCCAGCAGTTACAGGGGGCGCCGGCAAGAGACCCAGTACTTC
- TRBJ2-5 - TRBV7-2 CASSLDYPETQYF TGTGCCAGCAGCCTGGACTATCCGGAGACCCAGTACTTC
- TRBJ2-4 - TRBV9 CASSVAPSPEDIQYF TGTGCCAGCAGCGTAGCTCCCTCTCCAGAGGACATTCAGTACTTC
- TRBJ2-7 TRBD1 TRBV25-1 CASTDGQAYEQYF TGTGCCAGCACCGATGGACAGGCCTACGAGCAGTACTTC
- TRBJ2-6 - TRBV2 CASSTDSGANVLTF TGTGCCAGCAGTACAGACTCTGGGGCCAACGTCCTGACTTTC
- TRBJ2-5 TRBD2 TRBV29-1 CSVEEGASGAETQYF TGCAGCGTTGAAGAAGGGGCCAGCGGGGCTGAGACCCAGTACTTC
- TRBJ2-7 - TRBV28 CASSFGLAAYEQYF TGTGCCAGCAGTTTCGGACTGGCAGCCTACGAGCAGTACTTC
- TRBJ2-7 - TRBV5-4 CASSLNGELDEQYF TGTGCCAGCAGCTTGAACGGGGAACTCGACGAGCAGTACTTC
- TRBJ2-4 - TRBV5-1 CASSAGNKNIQYF TGCGCCAGCAGTGCGGGGAACAAAAACATTCAGTACTTC
- TRBJ1-5 - TRBV7-8 CASSRTPDSNQPQHF TGTGCCAGCAGCCGTACCCCAGATAGCAATCAGCCCCAGCATTTT
- TRBJ2-1 - TRBV5-1 CASSSIPHEFNEQFF TGCGCCAGCAGCTCCATCCCCCACGAGTTCAATGAGCAGTTCTTC
- TRBJ1-1 - TRBV7-8 CASSPLQATLEAFF TGTGCCAGCAGCCCACTACAGGCGACTCTTGAAGCTTTCTTT
- TRBJ2-7 - TRBV6-1 CASSPQTPTYEQYF TGTGCCAGCAGTCCCCAGACACCCACCTACGAGCAGTACTTC
few TRBJ2-7 - TRBV14 CASSPPGIGVYEQYF TGTGCCAGCAGCCCGCCAGGGATTGGGGTCTACGAGCAGTACTTC
- TRBJ1-2 - TRBV2 CASNAGGPGYGYTF TGTGCCAGCAACGCAGGAGGGCCGGGGTATGGCTACACCTTC
- TRBJ2-7 TRBD1 TRBV5-6 CASSLDGTGGYEQYF TGTGCCAGCAGCTTGGACGGGACAGGGGGCTACGAGCAGTACTTC
- TRBJ1-2 - TRBV6-5 CASSYSTPGYTF TGTGCCAGCAGTTACTCGACACCTGGCTACACCTTC
- TRBJ1-4 - TRBV23-1 CASSLAPQEKLFF TGCGCCAGCAGTCTGGCTCCCCAAGAAAAACTGTTTTTT
once TRBJ1-1 TRBD1 TRBV9 CASSVWGRGDTEAFF TGTGCCAGCAGCGTATGGGGCAGGGGGGACACTGAAGCTTTCTTT
- TRBJ2-5 TRBD2 TRBV27 CASTREGAQYF TGTGCCAGCACCCGGGAGGGGGCCCAGTACTTC
- TRBJ2-7 - TRBV9 CASSGDRSSYEQYF TGTGCCAGCAGCGGCGACCGGAGTTCCTACGAGCAGTACTTC
few TRBJ1-4 - TRBV7-2 CASSLVWRDEKLFF TGTGCCAGCAGCTTAGTCTGGAGGGACGAAAAACTGTTTTTT
once TRBJ1-1 - TRBV12-5 CASVPGNTEAFF TGTGCTAGTGTCCCGGGGAACACTGAAGCTTTCTTT
- TRBJ1-2 TRBD1 TRBV4-3 CASSQRWDRWGGGGYTF TGCGCCAGCAGCCAACGTTGGGACAGGTGGGGAGGTGGTGGCTACACCTTC
few TRBJ2-1 TRBD1 TRBV11-3 CASSFEGARNEQFF TGTGCCAGCAGCTTCGAGGGGGCGAGAAATGAGCAGTTCTTC
- TRBJ1-2 TRBD1 TRBV5-4 CASSPDRGSGYTF TGTGCCAGCAGCCCGGACAGGGGGTCTGGCTACACCTTC